This note documents a single T cell receptor (beta chain) sequence. No cognate antigen has been identified for it. No clone much larger than this one lies a single base away; base qualities are absent. The data were obtained in a study of shared clonotypes between healthy human individuals (dated by TCRdb to about 2020). With respect to the entire study: Two women and a few men aged 18 to 49 years were included in the cohort. To estimate repertoire size and how much clonotype sharing occurs between individuals, the study deeply sequenced the blood TCR repertoires of roughly 5 healthy adults. For each donor, CD4 naive and CD4 memory were each run on three plates, CD8 naive on two plates, and CD8 memory on one plate. Each donor's leukapheresis produced roughly between roughly 0.85 and 10 billion PBMCs. To increase sequencing depth and limit assay-specific biases, TCR repertoire library preparation and sequencing were carried out by different laboratories using diverse techniques.

From V the trimming removes 5 bases and from J it removes 4 bases, while the gene matches leave 10 bases of the junction unaccounted for. Its CDR3 holds 17 amino acids, cysteine through phenylalanine. This entry keeps only the CDR3 DNA: 51 bases, framed from base 1. The germline V gene gives CDR1 as SGHTA and CDR2 as FQGTGA. For the CD8 naive samples, CD45RO-negative cells were positively selected for CCR7, yielding a CD45RA+CCR7+ population from which TemRA cells were excluded. The donors were healthy, HIV-negative adults with no recently reported acute infections or vaccinations. Only Caucasian adults living in Nashville, Tennessee, USA were represented among the donors. After blood collection by leukapheresis, PBMCs were isolated using Ficoll-Histopaque density gradient centrifugation and then cryopreserved in the vapor phase of liquid nitrogen. Analytical flow cytometry was used to check the purity and quantity of every magnetically sorted T cell population. Genomic DNA was isolated from each sorted fraction and quantified by UV absorbance on a Nanodrop 2000c.

TCR CDR3 regions were amplified from genomic DNA by multiplex PCR using the deep immunoSEQ assay. Extracted genomic DNA from each cell subset was distributed evenly across all wells of several immunoSEQ 96-well plates, and each plate was treated as a replicate. For sorted subsets, around 200 ng genomic DNA, equal to tens of thousands of T cell genomes, was loaded into each replicate PCR. The purified libraries were quantified using a Qubit 3.0 fluorometer, sized with a Bioanalyzer 2100, and then quantified again using the KAPA Library Quantification kit. Each immunoSEQ 96-well plate was sequenced on its own single-read 150-cycle Illumina NextSeq 550 flow cell. Per the source publication's procedure: Because the immunoSEQ output held only junctional sequences and lacked quality scores, the filtering could not match the filtering applied to full-length reads. To assign V/J genes and CDR3, sequences were annotated using PyIR, a Python wrapper for IgBLAST v1.9, with IMGT germline references. Reads were removed for weak V/J assignments (E-value above 1e-6), missing CDR3, stop codons, out-of-frame junctions, or ambiguous translated residues. V3J clonotypes were defined as sequences sharing an identical inferred V gene, J gene, and CDR3 amino acid sequence. The percentage overlap between two repertoires was calculated by dividing the number of shared unique clonotypes by the size of the smaller repertoire. Repertoire richness was assessed with RTK rarefaction, the Chao1 estimator, and Recon v2.1 estimates of unobserved clonotypes. Generation probabilities were computed with OLGA for all TCRbeta clonotypes obtained by the gDNA method from a few donors. What TCRdb holds here is the immuneACCESS table cut down to in-frame rearrangements. Part of the clones is not present; checked against another copy, under half of the missing clones reflect an unresolved V gene, and the others are unexplained. The V and J calls and clone size come from that table; D and trimming were worked out from the DNA. For this sample there are more than 2 million clones; 90% to 95% appear just once. More than 1.5% of the sample is held by the ten biggest clonotypes.

General study outcomes and caveats: Even with the large sequencing depth, rarefaction of the sorted-subset datasets indicated that sequencing was incomplete. Compared with non-shared clonotypes, the clonotypes found in all four sorted-subset donors had higher generation probabilities. Estimated clonotype richness was generally larger for naive than for memory subsets. Because the study included only a small number of donors, the genetic and exposure-history diversity represented was limited. Only blood was sampled, and tissue TCR repertoires likely differ from those in blood. Based on pairwise subsampling, the degree of clonotype sharing among donors was expected to be affected by sequencing depth. About 4.5% of naive CD4, 3.5% of naive CD8, 2.3% of memory CD4, and 0.35% to 0.5% of memory CD8 clonotypes were shared across a handful of donors.

The rearranged chain carries TRBV7-3 and TRBJ2-2, and 10 bases in between align with TRBD1. The sequence was collected from a man aged 18-30 years in good health. Some clones in this sample may be carry-over from other donors' samples. Sequences were obtained from naive CD8+ T cells from PBMCs. The cell subset or site label of this sample denotes: CD45RA+CCR7+. The sequenced DNA is TGTGCCAGCAGCCGAGACAGGGGGCGCGTCGGCACCGGGGAGCTGTTTTTT. Translated, this is CASSRDRGRVGTGELFF. The CDR3, completed at both ends by the reference TRBV7-3 and TRBJ2-2 genes, gives the full variable domain GAGVSQTPSNKVTEKGKYVELRCDPISGHTALYWYRQSLGQGPEFLIYFQGTGAADDSGLPNDRFFAVRPEGSVSTLKIQRTERGDSAVYLCASSRDRGRVGTGELFFGEGSRLTVL.